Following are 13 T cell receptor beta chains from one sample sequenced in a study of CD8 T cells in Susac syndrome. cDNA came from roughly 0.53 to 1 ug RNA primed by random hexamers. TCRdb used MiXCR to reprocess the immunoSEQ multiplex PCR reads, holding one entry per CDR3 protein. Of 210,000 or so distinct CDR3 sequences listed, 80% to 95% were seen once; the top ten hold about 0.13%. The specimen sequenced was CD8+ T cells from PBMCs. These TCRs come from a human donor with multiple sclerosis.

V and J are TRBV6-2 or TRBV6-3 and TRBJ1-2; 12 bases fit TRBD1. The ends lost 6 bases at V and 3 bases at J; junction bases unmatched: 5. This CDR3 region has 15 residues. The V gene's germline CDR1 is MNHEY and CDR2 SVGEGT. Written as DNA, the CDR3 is TGTGCCAGCAGATGGGACAGGGGGCCACACTATGGCTACACCTTC. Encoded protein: CASRWDRGPHYGYTF.

CDR3 in DNA: TGTGCCAGCCGACGGATGAACACTGAAGCTTTCTTT. This sequence encodes CASRRMNTEAFF. The chain links TRBV11-3 to TRBJ1-1; D not resolved. There are 12 residues in the CDR3. V lost 8 bases and J lost 0, with 7 bases in between. In germline, CDR1 is SGHNT, CDR2 YENEEA.

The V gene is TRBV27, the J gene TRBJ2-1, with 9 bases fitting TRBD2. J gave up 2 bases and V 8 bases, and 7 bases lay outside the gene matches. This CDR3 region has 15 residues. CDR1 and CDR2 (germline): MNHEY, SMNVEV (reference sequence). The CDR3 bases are TGTGCCAGCTACCCTAGCGGGGCCCCCTACAATGAGCAGTTCTTC. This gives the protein CASYPSGAPYNEQFF.

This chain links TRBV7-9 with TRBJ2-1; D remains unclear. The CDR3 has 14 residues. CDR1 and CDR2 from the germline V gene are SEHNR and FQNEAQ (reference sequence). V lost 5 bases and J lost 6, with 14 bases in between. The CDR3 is CASSLPPSVNEQFF. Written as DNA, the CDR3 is TGTGCCAGCAGCCTCCCCCCATCGGTCAATGAGCAGTTCTTC.

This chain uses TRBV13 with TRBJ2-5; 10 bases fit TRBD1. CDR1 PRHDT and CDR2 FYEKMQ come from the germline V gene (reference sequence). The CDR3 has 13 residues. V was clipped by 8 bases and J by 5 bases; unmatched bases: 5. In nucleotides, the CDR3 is TGTGCCAGCCGACAGGGGGCGGGTGAGACCCAGTACTTC. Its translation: CASRQGAGETQYF.

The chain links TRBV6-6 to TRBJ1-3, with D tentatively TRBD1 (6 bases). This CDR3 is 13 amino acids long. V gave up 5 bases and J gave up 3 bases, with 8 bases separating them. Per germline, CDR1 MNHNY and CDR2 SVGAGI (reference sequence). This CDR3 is CASSEDSGNTIYF. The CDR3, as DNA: TGTGCCAGCAGTGAGGACAGTGGAAACACCATATATTTT.

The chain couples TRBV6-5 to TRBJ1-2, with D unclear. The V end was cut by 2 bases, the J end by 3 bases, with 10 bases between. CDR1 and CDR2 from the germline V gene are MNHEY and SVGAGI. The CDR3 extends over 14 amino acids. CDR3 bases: TGTGCCAGCAGTTACAGTCCAGTCGACTATGGCTACACCTTC. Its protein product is CASSYSPVDYGYTF.

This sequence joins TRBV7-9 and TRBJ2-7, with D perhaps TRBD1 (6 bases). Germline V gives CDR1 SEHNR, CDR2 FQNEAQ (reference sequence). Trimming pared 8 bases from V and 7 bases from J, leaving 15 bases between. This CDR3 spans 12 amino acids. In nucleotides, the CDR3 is TGTGCCAGCGGACAGACGCTAAGAGAGCAGTACTTC. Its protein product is CASGQTLREQYF. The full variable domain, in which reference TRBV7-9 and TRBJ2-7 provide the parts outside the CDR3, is DTGVSQNPRHKITKRGQNVTFRCDPISEHNRLYWYRQTLGQGPEFLTYFQNEAQLEKSRLLSDRFSAERPKGSFSTLEIQRTEQGDSAMYLCASGQTLREQYFGPGTRLTVT.

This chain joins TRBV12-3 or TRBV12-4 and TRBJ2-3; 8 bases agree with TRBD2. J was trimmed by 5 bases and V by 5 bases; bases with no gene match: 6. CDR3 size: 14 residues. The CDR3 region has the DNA TGTGCCAGCAGTCCCGGGGGGGCGGGAGATACGCAGTATTTT. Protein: CASSPGGAGDTQYF.

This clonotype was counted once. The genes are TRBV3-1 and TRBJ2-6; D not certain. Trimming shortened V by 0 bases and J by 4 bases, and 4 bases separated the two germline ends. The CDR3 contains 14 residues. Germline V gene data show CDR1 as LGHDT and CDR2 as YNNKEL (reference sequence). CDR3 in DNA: TGTGCCAGCAGCCAAGACGCCGGGGCCAACGTCCTGACTTTC. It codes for CASSQDAGANVLTF.

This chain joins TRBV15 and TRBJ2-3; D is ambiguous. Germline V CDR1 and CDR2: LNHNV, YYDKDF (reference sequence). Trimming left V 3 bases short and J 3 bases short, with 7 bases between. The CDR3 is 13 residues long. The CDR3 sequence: CATSSELTDTQYF. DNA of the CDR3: TGTGCCACCAGCAGCGAGCTTACAGATACGCAGTATTTT.

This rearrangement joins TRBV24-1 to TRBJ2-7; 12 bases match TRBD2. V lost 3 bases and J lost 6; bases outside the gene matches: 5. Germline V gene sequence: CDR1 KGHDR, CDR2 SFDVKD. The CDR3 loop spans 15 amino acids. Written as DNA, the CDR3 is TGTGCCACCAGTGATCCCACTAGCGGGAGGACCGAGCAGTACTTC. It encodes CATSDPTSGRTEQYF.

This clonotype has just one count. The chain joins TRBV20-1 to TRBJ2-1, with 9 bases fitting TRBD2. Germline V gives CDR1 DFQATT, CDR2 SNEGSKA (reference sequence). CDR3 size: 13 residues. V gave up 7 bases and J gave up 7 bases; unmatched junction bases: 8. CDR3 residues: CSELREGSNEQFF. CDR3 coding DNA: TGCAGTGAATTGCGGGAGGGTTCGAATGAGCAGTTCTTC.